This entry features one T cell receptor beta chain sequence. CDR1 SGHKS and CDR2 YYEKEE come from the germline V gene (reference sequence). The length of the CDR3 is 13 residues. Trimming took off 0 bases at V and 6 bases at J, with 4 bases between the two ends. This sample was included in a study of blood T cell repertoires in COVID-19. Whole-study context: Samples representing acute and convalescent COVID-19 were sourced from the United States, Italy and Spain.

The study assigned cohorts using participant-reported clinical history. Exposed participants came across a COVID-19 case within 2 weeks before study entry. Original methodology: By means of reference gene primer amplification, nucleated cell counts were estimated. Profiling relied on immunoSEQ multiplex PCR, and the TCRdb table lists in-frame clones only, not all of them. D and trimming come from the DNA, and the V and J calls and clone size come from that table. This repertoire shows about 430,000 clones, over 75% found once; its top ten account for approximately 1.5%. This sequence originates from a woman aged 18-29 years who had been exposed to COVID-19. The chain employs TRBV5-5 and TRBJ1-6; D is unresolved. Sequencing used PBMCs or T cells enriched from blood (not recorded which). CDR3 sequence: CASSLDSNSPLHF. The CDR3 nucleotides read TGTGCCAGCAGCTTGGACAGTAATTCACCCCTCCACTTT.